The 17 T cell receptor beta chains below all came from one sample that was sequenced in a study of T cell clonality in common variable immunodeficiency. Broader study findings: Common variable immunodeficiency TCR beta sequences reportedly had fewer deletions and N-nucleotide insertions.

TCRdb keeps only in-frame clones here, not all; method: immunoSEQ multiplex PCR. Found here are 2,500 or so clones, no singletons; the ten largest cover around 11%. These receptors are not linked to any known antigen. Sequenced input: peripheral blood mononuclear cells. These receptors originate from a human donor with common variable immunodeficiency.

By its share, this clone is medium-sized. The CDR3 end is not reached by the read, which stops 3 residues before it; the germline J gene fills it in. The rearrangement links TRBV20-1 to TRBJ2-7, with 12 bases that match TRBD1. V gave up 6 bases and J gave up 4 bases; unmatched junction bases: 7. In germline, CDR1 is DFQATT, CDR2 SNEGSKA (reference sequence). There are 14 residues in the CDR3. CDR3 loop: CSARGDRGLYEQYF. The sequenced CDR3 bases are TGCAGTGCACGTGGGGACAGGGGGCTTTACGAG.

This clone has more than one count but fewer than ten. The CDR3 loop reads CASSYSIRDIRSYEQYF. CDR3 DNA, as far as it was read: TGTGCCAGCAGTTACTCGATAAGGGACATCCGCTCCTACGAG. The chain is built from TRBV6-2 or TRBV6-3 and TRBJ2-7; weak D call: TRBD1 (6 bases). The read finishes 3 residues shy of the CDR3 end, and the germline J gene is used to complete it. The V gene lost 0 bases and the J gene lost 0 bases, with 15 bases spanning the gap. CDR3 length equals 17 residues. Per germline, CDR1 MNHEY and CDR2 SVGEGT.

CDR3 amino acids: CASSLEPYEQYF. The sequenced CDR3 bases are TGTGCCAGCAGCTTAGAGCCCTACGAG. The V call is TRBV7-2, the J call TRBJ2-7; D call uncertain. Read data end 3 residues before the CDR3 end; the end is taken from the germline J gene. This CDR3 is 12 amino acids long. The germline V gene encodes CDR1 SGHTA and CDR2 FQGNSA. V was cut by 1 base and J by 2 bases, with 3 bases left in between.

Notes on this clone: Read coverage stops 3 residues before the CDR3 terminus; the germline J gene supplies the remainder. The genes are TRBV2 and TRBJ2-6; 8 bases are a match to TRBD1. Germline V gene lookup returns CDR1 SNHLY and CDR2 FYNNEI. This CDR3 is 15 amino acids long. V shed 7 bases and J 10 bases; nucleotides not matched to a gene: 12. The part of the CDR3 DNA that was read is TGTGCCAGCAACCCTCGGACAGGGTCTCGGAACGTC. The encoded protein is CASNPRTGSRNV. The whole CDR3 protein is CASNPRTGSRNVLTF.

By share, this clone counts as medium-sized. The read halts 3 residues ahead of the CDR3 end, with the missing end drawn from the germline J gene. V gene TRBV7-2 combines with J gene TRBJ2-7; D is unresolved. The germline V and J ends were trimmed by 0 bases and 6 bases, with 18 bases remaining between them. The CDR3 is made up of 16 amino acids. Germline V gene data show CDR1 as SGHTA and CDR2 as FQGNSA. The CDR3 DNA, read in part, is TGTGCCAGCAGCTTAGCGTTGGATGCAAGGGCTTCCGAG. The encoded protein is CASSLALDARASE. The entire CDR3 protein reads CASSLALDARASEQYF.

This clone was seen a few times. The CDR3 extends 3 residues past the end of the read, so its final part is completed from the germline J gene. This chain uses TRBV16 with TRBJ1-4, with a possible D match to TRBD1 (6 bases). Trimming removed 2 bases at V and 8 bases at J, with 12 bases between. There are 14 residues in the CDR3. Germline V gene sequence: CDR1 KGHSY, CDR2 FQNENV. The CDR3 bases that were read are TGTGCCAGCAGCCAACAGGGGCCAGGAGAAAAA. Translating gives CASSQQGPGEK. The whole CDR3 region reads CASSQQGPGEKLFF. Drawing the rest from reference TRBV16 and TRBJ1-4, the complete variable domain is GEEVAQTPKHLVRGEGQKAKLYCAPIKGHSYVFWYQQVLKNEFKFLISFQNENVFDETGMPKERFSAKCLPNSPCSLEIQATKLEDSAVYFCASSQQGPGEKLFFGSGTQLSVL.

On this clone itself: Read data end 3 residues before the CDR3 end; the end is taken from the germline J gene. V gene TRBV7-9 combines with J gene TRBJ2-7; a weak D match, TRBD1 (6 bases). CDR3 length: 13 residues. Trimming took off 4 bases at V and 2 bases at J, with 9 bases between the two ends. Looked up from germline, CDR1 is SEHNR and CDR2 is FQNEAQ (reference sequence). CDR3 sequence reads: CASSSRGTYEQYF. The part of the CDR3 DNA that was read is TGTGCCAGCAGCTCCAGGGGAACCTACGAG.

This clone has more than one count but fewer than ten. A read error may produce the germline difference seen at one junction end. Coverage ceases 3 residues before the CDR3 finishes, and the germline J gene fills in the end. V gene TRBV19 combines with J gene TRBJ1-5, with D possibly being TRBD1 (6 bases). The CDR3 contains 20 residues. Germline V gene lookup returns CDR1 LNHDA and CDR2 SQIVND (reference sequence). The CDR3 sequence: CASSLEGGIRRAYSNQPQHF. CDR3 DNA, as far as it was read: TGTGCCAGTAGTCTAGAGGGGGGTATTCGGAGGGCCTATAGCAATCAGCCC.

This clone came up a few times. The CDR3 sequence: CASSVEGLDEQFF. CDR3 DNA, as far as it was read: TGTGCCAGCAGTGTAGAGGGGTTGGATGAG. The gene calls are TRBV6-1 and TRBJ2-1; D may match TRBD1 or TRBD2 (5 bases each). The read halts 3 residues ahead of the CDR3 end, with the missing end drawn from the germline J gene. CDR3 length: 13 amino acids. V was shortened by 4 bases and J by 8 bases, with 12 bases between the two germline ends. Germline V gene lookup returns CDR1 MNHNS and CDR2 SASEGT.

A note on this clone: The observed sequence ends 3 residues before the CDR3 terminus, with the missing tail filled in from the germline J gene. The J gene is TRBJ1-3, the V gene TRBV7-2; possibly TRBD1 for D (5 bases). The CDR3 length is 13 residues. V lost 6 bases to trimming and J lost 7 bases, with 13 bases between them. CDR1 is SGHTA and CDR2 is FQGNSA in the germline V gene. This chain's CDR3 is CASRTLGENTIYF. Partial CDR3 DNA: TGTGCCAGCAGAACCTTAGGGGAGAACACC. The whole variable domain, filled in from reference TRBV7-2 and TRBJ1-3, reads GAGVSQSPSNKVTEKGKDVELRCDPISGHTALYWYRQSLGQGLEFLIYFQGNSAPDKSGLPSDRFSAERTGGSVSTLTIQRTQQEDSAVYLCASRTLGENTIYFGEGSWLTVV.

In regard to this clone: The read falls 3 residues short of the CDR3 end, and the missing part is taken from the germline J gene. The V call is TRBV30, the J call TRBJ2-3; 7 bases match TRBD1. Germline-derived CDR1 and CDR2 are GTSNPN and SVGIG (reference sequence). This CDR3 contains 13 residues. V lost 2 bases to trimming and J lost 6 bases; unmatched junction nucleotides: 5. This CDR3 is CAWSRGGMDTQYF. The DNA read from the CDR3 is TGTGCCTGGAGTAGAGGGGGCATGGATACG. Full variable domain (missing parts from reference TRBV30 and TRBJ2-3): SQTIHQWPATLVQPVGSPLSLECTVEGTSNPNLYWYRQAAGRGLQLLFYSVGIGQISSEVPQNLSASRPQDRQFILSSKKLLLSDSGFYLCAWSRGGMDTQYFGPGTRLTVL.

Concerning this clone: The CDR3 is cut off 3 residues early in the read; its end comes from the germline J gene. V gene TRBV5-1 combines with J gene TRBJ2-7; 8 bases are a match to TRBD2. The V gene's germline CDR1 is SGHRS and CDR2 YFSETQ. This CDR3 spans 17 amino acids. The V and J ends lost 1 base and 6 bases, in that order; junction bases with no gene match: 15. CDR3 sequence reads: CASSLKAGALKSLEQYF. CDR3 DNA, as far as it was read: TGCGCCAGCAGCTTGAAAGCGGGGGCGCTCAAAAGTCTCGAG.

This clone was seen more than once but under ten times. Sequencing ends 3 residues short of the CDR3 end; the germline J gene provides the rest. The chain uses TRBV30 and TRBJ2-3; TRBD2 matches 13 bases. The CDR3 is 15 amino acids. The germline V gene encodes CDR1 GTSNPN and CDR2 SVGIG (reference sequence). Unmatched junction bases numbered 3, after V lost 0 bases and J lost 6 bases. Here the CDR3 reads CAWSVGTSGKDTQYF. The DNA read from the CDR3 is TGTGCCTGGAGTGTAGGGACTAGCGGGAAGGATACG.

Concerning this clone: The missing CDR3 end, 3 residues past where the read stops, is filled in from the germline J gene. The gene calls are TRBV2 and TRBJ2-7, with D unresolved. This CDR3 has 12 amino acids. V was clipped by 2 bases and J by 3 bases, with 5 bases between them. Germline assignment: CDR1 SNHLY and CDR2 FYNNEI. The covered CDR3 bases are TGTGCCAGCAGTGAATCTTACTACGAG. Protein: CASSESYYE. The CDR3 reads in full as CASSESYYEQYF.

In this sample, this clone is medium-sized. The CDR3 is cut off 3 residues early in the read; its end comes from the germline J gene. The rearrangement links TRBV29-1 to TRBJ1-1; 9 positions match TRBD1. The CDR3 totals 12 residues. V was pared by 5 bases and J by 4 bases, with 2 bases of the junction left unmatched. In germline, CDR1 is SQVTM, CDR2 ANQGSEA. The sequenced part of the CDR3 DNA is TGCAGCGTTCGACAGGGGGGCACTGAA. Translation: CSVRQGGTE. The entire CDR3 reads CSVRQGGTEAFF.

This clone counts as medium-sized (0.01 to 0.1%). The CDR3 end falls 3 residues outside the read, so it is completed with the germline J gene. The gene calls are TRBV5-6 and TRBJ1-4, with D possibly being TRBD1 (6 bases). There are 15 residues in the CDR3. V lost 4 bases and J 7 bases, leaving 17 bases between the germline ends. Germline V lookup: CDR1 SGHDT, CDR2 YYEEEE. Incomplete CDR3 DNA: TGTGCCAGCAGCCAAGTCGGAGGGGGTAGTGAAAAA. Its translation: CASSQVGGGSEK. The whole CDR3 is CASSQVGGGSEKLFF. Drawing the rest from reference TRBV5-6 and TRBJ1-4, the complete variable domain is DAGVTQSPTHLIKTRGQQVTLRCSPKSGHDTVSWYQQALGQGPQFIFQYYEEEERQRGNFPDRFSGHQFPNYSSELNVNALLLGDSALYLCASSQVGGGSEKLFFGSGTQLSVL.

Note on this clone: The read ends 3 residues before the CDR3 terminus; that terminus is restored from the germline J gene. This chain links TRBV30 with TRBJ2-1, with 8 positions matching TRBD2. J gave up 5 bases and V 2 bases, and 5 bases lay outside the gene matches. This CDR3 region has 14 residues. In germline, CDR1 is GTSNPN, CDR2 SVGIG (reference sequence). The CDR3 sequence is CAWSRGGLHNEQFF. The DNA read from the CDR3 is TGTGCCTGGAGTCGGGGGGGCCTCCACAATGAG.